Detailed here is one TCR beta chain. Its antigen is not identified. Per germline, CDR1 MNHEY and CDR2 SVGAGI. Trimming removed 5 bases from V and 4 bases from J; junction bases left unmatched: 4. The CDR3 loop spans 13 amino acids. The source of the sample is a study of radiation and T cells in renal cell carcinoma. Findings and limits, study-wide: In blood, top tumor clones expanded by 2 weeks, shrinking by 4.

Clones were read by immunoSEQ multiplex PCR, and TCRdb kept only the in-frame ones, dropping some. This table has roughly 80,000 clones, 80% to 90% appearing once. Specified time point: blood 2 weeks post-SBRT. The treatment: 15 Gy SBRT to primary tumor, nephrectomy 4 weeks later. V gene TRBV6-5 combines with J gene TRBJ1-1; 7 bases match TRBD1. The starting material was blood, obtained from a patient whose treatment included radiotherapy and nephrectomy. The source is a woman in her forties or fifties with renal cell carcinoma. DNA of the CDR3: TGTGCCAGCAGTAACAGGGGTGCCACTGAAGCTTTCTTT. Protein product: CASSNRGATEAFF.